A selection of T cell receptor beta chains follows, all from one sample in a study of T cells in Graves' hyperthyroidism and ophthalmopathy. TCRdb redid the calling of the multiplex PCR reads with MiXCR, one entry per CDR3 protein. This sample has roughly 580,000 distinct CDR3 sequences; about 43% occur once, and the top ten carry about 7.9%. The material sequenced was peripheral blood or thyroid tissue (not recorded which). The receptors derive from a woman aged 18-30 years with Graves' hyperthyroidism. The CDR3 runs from the conserved cysteine through the conserved F or W. A D gene is named only where the DNA matches it firmly. Some rows mark clone size as missing; the rest say once, few, many or name a class of expanded clone.

V,D,size,J,CDR3,DNA
TRBV24-1,-,-,TRBJ2-7,CATEAGEDYEQYF,TGTGCCACGGAAGCCGGGGAGGACTACGAGCAGTACTTC
TRBV25-1,-,-,TRBJ1-1,CALEGRVNTEAFF,TGTGCTCTAGAGGGCAGGGTGAACACTGAAGCTTTCTTT
TRBV25-1,-,-,TRBJ1-6,CASSLSPIGNSPLHF,TGTGCCAGCAGCTTATCTCCCATCGGGAATTCACCCCTCCACTTT
TRBV5-1,TRBD2,once,TRBJ2-3,CASSLTRLAGTDTQYF,TGCGCCAGCAGCTTAACTCGACTAGCGGGCACAGATACGCAGTATTTT
TRBV2,TRBD1,-,TRBJ2-6,CASTSVTGDSGANFLTF,TGTGCCAGCACTTCGGTGACAGGGGATTCTGGGGCCAACTTCCTGACTTTC
TRBV10-3,-,many,TRBJ2-2,CAISGQEAGELFF,TGTGCCATCAGTGGACAGGAGGCCGGGGAGCTGTTTTTT
TRBV7-6,-,-,TRBJ1-6,CASSRGDEQYSPLHF,TGTGCCAGCAGCAGGGGGGACGAGCAGTACTCACCCCTCCACTTT
TRBV19,TRBD2,-,TRBJ2-7,CASSNAPGLADDYEQYF,TGTGCCAGTAGTAATGCCCCGGGACTAGCGGACGACTACGAGCAGTACTTC
TRBV2,-,-,TRBJ2-6,CASSGGVYVAF,TGTGCCAGCAGTGGAGGGGTATACGTCGCTTTC
TRBV24-1,TRBD1,-,TRBJ1-4,CATSDTGAREKLFF,TGTGCCACCAGTGACACAGGGGCTCGAGAAAAACTGTTTTTT
TRBV10-3,-,-,TRBJ2-2,CAISAGTNTGELFF,TGTGCCATCAGTGCCGGGACAAACACCGGGGAGCTGTTTTTT
TRBV6-2/TRBV6-3,TRBD1,once,TRBJ2-7,CASSPLGQGITYEQYF,TGTGCCAGCAGTCCTCTAGGACAGGGGATTACCTACGAGCAGTACTTC
TRBV9,TRBD1,-,TRBJ1-1,CASNLQGPNTEAFF,TGTGCCAGCAATCTACAGGGGCCGAACACTGAAGCTTTCTTT
TRBV6-6,TRBD2,-,TRBJ2-1,CASSFPGGNEQFF,TGTGCCAGCAGTTTCCCGGGGGGCAATGAGCAGTTCTTC
TRBV25-1,-,-,TRBJ1-2,CASSARAAPNYGYTF,TGTGCCAGCAGTGCTAGGGCGGCCCCTAACTATGGCTACACCTTC
TRBV7-9,-,-,TRBJ1-1,CASSLNGFF,TGTGCCAGCAGCCTGAATGGTTTCTTT
TRBV15,TRBD1,-,TRBJ1-2,CATSSVEGTDNYGYTF,TGTGCCACCAGCAGCGTTGAAGGGACAGATAACTATGGCTACACCTTC
TRBV7-2,-,-,TRBJ2-3,CASSLVRFTDTQYF,TGTGCCAGCAGCTTGGTTCGTTTCACAGATACGCAGTATTTT
TRBV29-1,-,-,TRBJ2-7,CSVRGLYNEQYF,TGCAGCGTCCGGGGGCTATACAATGAGCAGTACTTC
TRBV5-4,-,-,TRBJ1-2,CASSYDRTNYGYTF,TGTGCCAGCAGTTACGATAGGACAAACTATGGCTACACCTTC
TRBV7-2,-,few,TRBJ2-7,CASSLAVVSAAGYEQYF,TGTGCCAGCAGCTTAGCCGTTGTGTCGGCTGCCGGGTACGAGCAGTACTTC
TRBV6-2/TRBV6-3,-,-,TRBJ1-4,CASSYSGDREKLFF,TGTGCCAGCAGTTACTCAGGGGATCGGGAAAAACTGTTTTTT
TRBV29-1,-,once,TRBJ1-1,CSVGRGGTEAFF,TGCAGCGTTGGCAGGGGTGGGACTGAAGCTTTCTTT
TRBV24-1,-,-,TRBJ1-4,CAIFRIRENRNEKLFF,TGTGCCATCTTCCGTATCCGGGAGAACCGGAATGAAAAACTGTTTTTT
TRBV9,-,many,TRBJ2-7,CASSVEGGSYEQYF,TGTGCCAGCAGCGTAGAGGGCGGATCCTACGAGCAGTACTTC
TRBV7-3,-,-,TRBJ2-2,CASSPFGGGELFF,TGTGCCAGCAGCCCCTTCGGGGGCGGGGAGCTGTTTTTT
TRBV5-4,-,-,TRBJ2-3,CASSSSGTLMYTQYF,TGTGCCAGCAGCTCCTCCGGGACTTTGATGTATACGCAGTATTTT
TRBV25-1,-,-,TRBJ2-5,CASSASLGRETQYF,TGTGCCAGCAGTGCTAGTCTAGGGAGGGAGACCCAGTACTTC
TRBV29-1,TRBD2,-,TRBJ2-7,CSVAASGSSGSSYEQYF,TGCAGCGTGGCGGCTAGCGGGAGTAGCGGGTCCTCCTACGAGCAGTACTTC
TRBV25-1,-,-,TRBJ2-7,CASSEFGTVRNF,TGTGCCAGCAGTGAATTTGGCACAGTTCGGAACTTC
TRBV15,-,-,TRBJ2-2,CATSRDSVAGELFF,TGTGCCACCAGCAGAGATTCAGTGGCCGGGGAGCTGTTTTTT
TRBV5-4,-,-,TRBJ2-5,CASSFRRGRGAAETQYF,TGTGCCAGCAGCTTTAGGCGGGGACGCGGAGCCGCTGAGACCCAGTACTTC
TRBV2,TRBD2,-,TRBJ2-5,CASSASLAGVRETQYF,TGTGCCAGCAGTGCTAGTCTAGCGGGAGTTCGGGAGACCCAGTACTTC
TRBV7-8,-,-,TRBJ2-6,CASSHWSSGANVLTF,TGTGCCAGCAGCCACTGGAGCTCTGGGGCCAACGTCCTGACTTTC
TRBV10-3,-,-,TRBJ2-2,CAITSRVAENTGELFF,TGTGCCATCACCTCGAGGGTAGCGGAAAACACCGGGGAGCTGTTTTTT
TRBV15,-,many,TRBJ1-5,CATSRASDQPQHF,TGTGCCACCAGCAGAGCCTCAGATCAGCCCCAGCATTTT
TRBV7-9,TRBD1,-,TRBJ2-2,CASSPGTVNTGELFF,TGTGCCAGCAGCCCCGGGACAGTGAACACCGGGGAGCTGTTTTTT
TRBV29-1,TRBD1,-,TRBJ1-5,CSVEHTGGQETQHF,TGCAGCGTTGAGCATACAGGGGGGCAAGAGACCCAGCATTTT
TRBV20-1,TRBD2,few,TRBJ2-6,CSASGGDALYF,TGCAGTGCTAGTGGGGGGGACGCCCTGTACTTC
TRBV29-1,-,once,TRBJ1-3,CSVAGADSSGNTIYF,TGCAGCGTTGCGGGGGCTGACTCTTCTGGAAACACCATATATTTT
TRBV7-9,-,many,TRBJ2-5,CASSDDYLQETQYF,TGTGCCAGCAGCGATGACTACCTCCAAGAGACCCAGTACTTC
TRBV29-1,TRBD1,many,TRBJ1-2,CSVGGTGPDYGYTF,TGCAGCGTTGGAGGGACAGGCCCTGACTATGGCTACACCTTC
TRBV14,-,many,TRBJ2-5,CASSQRYMGETQYF,TGTGCCAGCAGCCAACGGTACATGGGGGAGACCCAGTACTTC
TRBV15,-,-,TRBJ2-5,CATSRTPGTQYF,TGTGCCACCAGCAGAACCCCCGGGACCCAGTACTTC
TRBV24-1,-,few,TRBJ2-7,CATSEGPPSSYEQYF,TGTGCCACCAGTGAAGGACCCCCAAGCTCCTACGAGCAGTACTTC
TRBV15,-,-,TRBJ1-4,CATSRTGEGSSKLFF,TGTGCCACCAGCAGGACAGGCGAGGGGAGTTCAAAACTGTTTTTT
TRBV2,TRBD2,-,TRBJ2-7,CASSWPGLAGFHEQYF,TGTGCCAGCTCGTGGCCCGGACTAGCGGGTTTCCACGAGCAGTACTTC
TRBV4-1,-,-,TRBJ1-2,CASSQGVRVEYGYTF,TGCGCCAGCAGCCAAGGTGTCCGAGTCGAATATGGCTACACCTTC
TRBV7-2,-,-,TRBJ1-3,CASSLPGGAANTIYF,TGTGCCAGCAGCTTGCCGGGCGGAGCGGCAAACACCATATATTTT
TRBV29-1,-,-,TRBJ1-4,CSVDWGTNEKLFF,TGCAGCGTTGATTGGGGAACTAATGAAAAACTGTTTTTT